This TCR beta chain was identified during a study of T cell repertoires in cytomegalovirus infection. Study background: Both recently identified HLA-C-restricted and well-studied HLA-B-restricted CMV epitopes were used in the study. The public TCR beta signatures pointed to both CMV infection and matching HLA type.

The study's findings and limits: It was HLA-C-restricted CMV-specific TCR beta clonotypes that dominated the response ex vivo. Summed frequency of public TCR beta families distinguished CMV carriers with the relevant HLA.

CDR3 size: 13 residues. Trimming pared 10 bases from V and 1 base from J, leaving 14 bases between. Germline V CDR1 and CDR2: ENHRY, SYGVKD. TCRdb independently ran MiXCR on the reads; one entry per CDR3 protein. The data hold just over 450,000 distinct CDR3 sequences, with approximately 42% observed a single time. This clonotype has only a few counts. As yet, its antigen is unknown. J is TRBJ2-7 and V is TRBV10-3; no clear D. Sequences were derived from cultured PBMCs, sampled from culture after CMV antigen stimulation. The sequence was obtained from a human donor in good health (CMV status not recorded). Some clones in this sample may be carry-over from other donors' samples. The CDR3 spells CATSRLGSYEQYF. As DNA, the CDR3 is TGTGCCACCTCCCGTTTGGGGTCCTACGAGCAGTACTTC.